This T cell receptor beta chain came from a study of regulatory T cells in long-lasting Graves disease (dated by TCRdb to the early 2020s). With respect to the entire study: Persistent Graves' disease was defined as persistently positive TSH receptor autoantibodies together with antithyroid drug treatment for over 5 years. The study took place in China and was registered as a clinical trial. Patients with persistent Graves' disease were compared with patients with newly diagnosed Graves' disease using TCR sequencing and RNA sequencing of peripheral blood. Antithyroid drugs had been taken for approximately 9.7 years on average by persistent Graves' disease patients in the clinical cohort. TCR sequencing covered 13 persistent and around 20 newly diagnosed Graves' disease patients, around 35 samples in total.

The CDR1 and CDR2 encoded by the germline V gene are MNHNS and SASEGT. Measured from the cysteine to the phenylalanine, the CDR3 is 14 residues long. Only the CDR3 DNA stays, 42 bases, in frame from base 1. Cut back by 6 bases and 7 bases, the V and J ends lie 16 bases apart. Concerning this clonotype: Its antigen remains undetermined. One base away there is no much larger clone; base qualities are not given.

What the study reported, not specific to this receptor: Because the primary lesion, thyroid tissue, could not be accessed, the study looked at peripheral blood alone. Compared with newly diagnosed patients, patients with persistent Graves' disease had lower TCR Shannon entropy and fewer highly expanded clones, which suggests clonal expansion. Sequencing and analysis were limited to the TCR beta chain. Preferential use of TRBV28, TRBJ1-2 and TRBJ2-5 was observed in persistent disease, whereas TRBV20-1 and TRBJ2-1 were favored in newly diagnosed disease. The authors noted that the small sample size was a limitation that may lower accuracy. Persistent patients shared more public clonotypes among themselves (around 2,800) than newly diagnosed patients did (about 1,000).

The intended sense of this specimen's time point label: persistent/refractory GD, antithyroid drugs over 5 years with positive TRAb. For both TCR sequencing and RNA sequencing, RNA was extracted from PBMCs using TRIzol. Graves' disease was diagnosed according to American Thyroid Association guidelines. Patients were recruited from an endocrinology department in Xi'an, China. Each patient gave 7.5 to 10 milliliters of peripheral blood, collected in an EDTA anticoagulant tube. Ficoll Paque Plus density gradient separation was used to isolate PBMCs, and no further T cell sorting was performed. An Agilent 2100 Bioanalyzer and agarose gel were used to assess RNA quality, and a NanoDrop 2000 was used to measure RNA concentration. Libraries were built with multiplex PCR. Sequencing took place on an Illumina HiSeq 4000. To build TCR beta libraries, CDR3 regions were amplified by Arm-PCR using iRepertoire HTBI primers. PCR products were gel purified before sequencing. As for the original processing: Across samples, around 58 TRBV and 15 or so TRBJ segments were identified and used for gene usage analysis of CDR3 amino acid clonotypes. COPE and FqMerger were used to merge the filtered high-quality paired reads into contigs. BLAST was used to align contigs to IMGT TRBV, TRBD and TRBJ reference genes, with CDR3 defined following IMGT. Any clonotype with a frequency above 0.1% was counted as a highly expanded clone. Shannon entropy served as the measure of repertoire diversity, while the Gini coefficient captured V-J evenness. A clonotype was considered public if more than one individual shared it. TCRdb cleaned the public reads at Q25 with fastp, built clones with MiXCR and kept in-frame beta chains. Each entry is one CDR3 protein sequence, shown with its most common DNA and genes. V and J calls and clone size were set by TCRdb, not the authors. A total of roughly 500,000 distinct CDR3 sequences appear in this sample, 20% to 25% of them only once. The ten largest clonotypes hold around 14% of the sample.

Recombination linked TRBV6-1 to TRBJ1-5, with TRBD1 tentatively as D gene (6 bases match). The TCR originated in a female donor with Graves disease. The specimen comprised peripheral blood mononuclear cells (PBMCs), sampled when the disease was refractory, from a patient treated with antithyroid drugs. The sequenced DNA: TGTGCCAGCAGGGAACAGGGTTTCGGGCAGCCCCAGCATTTT. This encodes CASREQGFGQPQHF.